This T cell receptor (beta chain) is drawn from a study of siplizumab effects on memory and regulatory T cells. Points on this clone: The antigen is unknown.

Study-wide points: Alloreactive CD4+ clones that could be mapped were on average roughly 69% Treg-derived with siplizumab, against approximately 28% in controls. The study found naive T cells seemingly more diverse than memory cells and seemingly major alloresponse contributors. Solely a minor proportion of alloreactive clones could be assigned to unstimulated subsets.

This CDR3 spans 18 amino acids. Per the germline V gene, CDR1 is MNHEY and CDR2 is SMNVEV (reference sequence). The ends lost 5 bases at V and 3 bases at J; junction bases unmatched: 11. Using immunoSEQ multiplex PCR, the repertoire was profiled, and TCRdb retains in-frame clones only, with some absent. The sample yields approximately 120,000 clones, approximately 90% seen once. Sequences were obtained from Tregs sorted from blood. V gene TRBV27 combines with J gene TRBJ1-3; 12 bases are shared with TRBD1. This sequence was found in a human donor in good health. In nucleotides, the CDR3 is TGTGCCAGCAGTCCATGGGGGACAGGGGGCGCAGGTGGAAACACCATATATTTT. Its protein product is CASSPWGTGGAGGNTIYF.